A single sample gave rise to the 24 T cell receptor beta chains below, sequenced in a study of CXCR3-negative and CXCR3-positive naive CD8 T cells. TRB cDNA libraries were made by UMI-labeled 5' RACE. TCRdb re-called the 5' RACE reads, yielding one record per CDR3 amino acid sequence without DNA. The sample's table shows 100,000 to 150,000 distinct CDR3 sequences. Material: naive CXCR3- CD8+ T cells from blood. Subset specified: CD45RO-CCR7+CD27+CD95- naive CD8+ T cells lacking CXCR3 (TNR3-). The receptors originated from a human donor in good health. Some clones in this sample may be carry-over from other donors' samples.

J is TRBJ2-7 and V is TRBV7-8; TCRdb indicates TRBD1, and absent DNA this call remains unverified. Germline V CDR1 and CDR2: SGHVS, FQNEAQ. CDR3 length: 14 residues. The chain's CDR3 is CAGSSQTDSYEQYF.

This sequence joins TRBV7-9 and TRBJ2-1. The CDR3 consists of 15 residues. Germline values: CDR1 SEHNR, CDR2 FQNEAQ (reference sequence). The CDR3 protein is CASSATLSSYNEQFF.

V usage is TRBV7-7 and J usage is TRBJ2-1; TCRdb outputs TRBD1, but without DNA this stays unchecked. CDR1 is SSHAT and CDR2 is FNYEAQ in the germline V gene (reference sequence). The CDR3 runs to 16 residues. CDR3 sequence reads: CASSLNDGTVDNEQFF.

The V gene is TRBV20-1, the J gene TRBJ2-1; TCRdb proposes TRBD2, but this gene call is untestable without DNA. The CDR3 contains 17 residues. Germline V lookup: CDR1 DFQATT, CDR2 SNEGSKA (reference sequence). The CDR3 reads CSARDVAGGPTYNEQFF.

The chain has TRBV4-3 and TRBJ2-4; there is no DNA to check the TCRdb D call of TRBD2. This CDR3 is built from 13 residues. Germline assignment: CDR1 LGHNA and CDR2 YSLEER. CDR3 in amino acids: CASSQKLEDIQYF.

The chain is built from TRBV20-1 and TRBJ2-5; the D call from TCRdb, TRBD2, cannot be confirmed without DNA. From germline, CDR1 is DFQATT and CDR2 SNEGSKA (reference sequence). The CDR3 covers 15 residues. The CDR3 sequence is CSARGLADERETQYF.

The V and J genes are TRBV5-5 and TRBJ2-2; TCRdb indicates TRBD1, and absent DNA this call remains unverified. This CDR3 contains 16 residues. From germline, CDR1 is SGHKS and CDR2 YYEKEE (reference sequence). This CDR3 is CASSPTGGLMPGELFF.

The rearrangement joins TRBV4-3 to TRBJ2-2. Germline-derived CDR1 and CDR2 are LGHNA and YSLEER. The CDR3 totals 15 residues. The chain's CDR3 is CASSQDLALIGELFF.

V is TRBV29-1 and J is TRBJ2-7; TCRdb returns TRBD1, unconfirmable since there is no DNA. The CDR3 sequence is 13 residues long. Germline V gene sequence: CDR1 SQVTM, CDR2 ANQGSEA. This CDR3 is CSVEGTGLAEQYF.

The chain has TRBV29-1 and TRBJ2-7. Germline values: CDR1 SQVTM, CDR2 ANQGSEA. This CDR3 comprises 12 residues. The CDR3 sequence: CSVAAVLYEQYF.

The genes are TRBV7-7 and TRBJ2-1; TCRdb's assignment of TRBD1 cannot be checked, as there is no DNA. Germline lookup yields CDR1 SSHAT and CDR2 FNYEAQ (reference sequence). The CDR3 sequence is 14 residues long. CDR3: CASSPWGMKNEQFF.

The V and J genes are TRBV5-1 and TRBJ2-7; TCRdb proposes TRBD1, but this gene call is untestable without DNA. The CDR3 contains 15 residues. Germline V lookup: CDR1 SGHRS, CDR2 YFSETQ. This chain's CDR3 is CASSLDRDGPYEQYF.

The J gene is TRBJ2-3, the V gene TRBV29-1; TCRdb calls TRBD1, which cannot be checked without DNA. The CDR3 spans 16 residues. Germline-derived CDR1 and CDR2 are SQVTM and ANQGSEA. The chain's CDR3 is CSVEGSGASIADTQYF.

The chain uses TRBV29-1 and TRBJ2-7; TCRdb gives TRBD1 as the D gene, but with no DNA this cannot be confirmed. Per germline, CDR1 SQVTM and CDR2 ANQGSEA. This CDR3 is 14 amino acids long. The CDR3 loop reads CSAAGTEGSNEQYF.

The chain combines TRBV4-1 with TRBJ2-7; TCRdb outputs TRBD2, but without DNA this stays unchecked. The CDR3 consists of 16 residues. Germline-derived CDR1 and CDR2 are MGHRA and YSYEKL. The CDR3 here is CASSHASSGGAYEQYF.

V is TRBV6-4 and J is TRBJ2-2; with no DNA, the TCRdb D assignment of TRBD2 cannot be verified. The germline gives CDR1 MRHNA, CDR2 SNTAGT. This CDR3 region has 14 residues. This CDR3 reads CASSTSGEVGELFF.

The chain is built from TRBV29-1 and TRBJ2-2; lacking DNA, the TRBD2 call made by TCRdb goes unchecked. The CDR3 loop spans 14 amino acids. Germline V gene sequence: CDR1 SQVTM, CDR2 ANQGSEA. The CDR3 loop is CSVTGREDTGELFF.

This rearrangement joins TRBV10-3 to TRBJ2-3; the TCRdb D gene call, TRBD2, has no DNA to confirm it. Germline CDR1 is ENHRY and CDR2 is SYGVKD. This CDR3 comprises 18 residues. CDR3 amino acids: CAISESLLAGGPTDTQYF.

The gene calls are TRBV7-9 and TRBJ2-3; TCRdb's assignment of TRBD1 cannot be checked, as there is no DNA. The germline V gene has CDR1 SEHNR and CDR2 FQNEAQ (reference sequence). The CDR3 contains 18 residues. The CDR3 sequence is CASSLGLAGVTLEDTQYF.

The J gene is TRBJ1-4, the V gene TRBV5-1; TCRdb's D call of TRBD1 is untestable without DNA. Germline values: CDR1 SGHRS, CDR2 YFSETQ. CDR3 length: 18 amino acids. The CDR3 is CASSLGPLDSYPSEKLFF.

V is TRBV7-9 and J is TRBJ1-2; absent DNA, TCRdb's TRBD1 call cannot be checked. The CDR3 totals 13 residues. Looked up from germline, CDR1 is SEHNR and CDR2 is FQNEAQ (reference sequence). The chain's CDR3 is CASSLGRVLGYTF.

The chain uses TRBV23-1 and TRBJ1-5; TCRdb's D call of TRBD1 is untestable without DNA. TRBV23-1 is filed as an ORF, its function uncertain. The CDR3 loop spans 20 amino acids. CDR3 protein: CASSRTVYPQGTGPNQPQHF.

The chain joins TRBV27 to TRBJ2-5; lacking DNA, the TRBD1 call made by TCRdb goes unchecked. CDR1 and CDR2 (germline): MNHEY, SMNVEV (reference sequence). The CDR3 spans 15 residues. The CDR3 here is CASSPKDRGQETQYF.

J is TRBJ1-2 and V is TRBV4-1. The length of the CDR3 is 15 residues. Germline CDR1 MGHRA, CDR2 YSYEKL. The CDR3 loop is CASSQEEFSNYGYTF.